Listed here are 20 T cell receptor beta chains from one sample, sequenced in a study of T cell responses to AZD1222 COVID-19 vaccine. Measured with immunoSEQ multiplex PCR; TCRdb has only the in-frame clones, and not every one. The table shows 26,000 or so clones, with roughly 90% occurring only once. The material sequenced was peripheral blood, taken 28 days after the second AZD1222 dose. The receptors stem from an adult who received the AZD1222 COVID-19 vaccine.

The CDR3 region has the DNA TGTGCCAGCAGCGTAGGCGGCGCGGCCTCCTACGAGCAGTACTTC. Its protein is CASSVGGAASYEQYF. The chain employs TRBV9 and TRBJ2-7; no reliable D call. Trimming left V 0 bases short and J 0 bases short, with 10 bases between. The CDR3 totals 15 residues. The germline V gene encodes CDR1 SGDLS and CDR2 YYNGEE.

This chain links TRBV10-3 with TRBJ2-1, with D perhaps matching TRBD2 (5 bases). The V and J ends lost 3 bases and 15 bases respectively, with 15 bases between them. Germline-derived CDR1 and CDR2 are ENHRY and SYGVKD. This CDR3 spans 12 amino acids. CDR3 amino acids: CAISEASRRRFF. CDR3 DNA sequence: TGTGCCATCAGTGAAGCTAGCCGGAGACGGTTCTTC.

The chain is built from TRBV29-1 and TRBJ2-7, with 14 bases that match TRBD2. The V and J ends lost 6 bases and 4 bases, in that order; junction bases with no gene match: 5. Germline V gene lookup returns CDR1 SQVTM and CDR2 ANQGSEA. There are 14 residues in the CDR3. The CDR3 bases are TGCAGCGTCGGGACTAGCGGGAGTTATTACGAGCAGTACTTC. Amino acids: CSVGTSGSYYEQYF.

This chain joins TRBV6-2 or TRBV6-3 and TRBJ1-5, with a weak D call TRBD1 (6 bases). Germline values: CDR1 MNHEY, CDR2 SVGEGT. The CDR3 is 16 amino acids. Deletions cut 7 bases from V and 2 bases from J, with 18 bases between. The CDR3 is CASTPRTGPGNQPQHF. CDR3 DNA sequence: TGTGCCAGCACCCCCCGAACAGGGCCGGGCAATCAGCCCCAGCATTTT.

The rearrangement joins TRBV6-5 to TRBJ1-2; D gene uncertain. With 7 bases removed from V and 3 bases from J, the gap between germline ends came to 18 bases. The CDR3 spans 15 residues. Per the germline V gene, CDR1 is MNHEY and CDR2 is SVGAGI. CDR3 loop: CASTEPPARDYGYTF. CDR3 nucleotide sequence: TGTGCCAGCACCGAACCCCCAGCAAGGGACTATGGCTACACCTTC.

Comments on this clone: One end of the junction varies from germline; a read error may be responsible. The chain employs TRBV4-3 and TRBJ2-7, with TRBD2 matching over 10 bases. The CDR3 consists of 17 residues. Germline V gene sequence: CDR1 LGHNA, CDR2 YSLEER. CDR3 nucleotide sequence: TGCGCCAGCAGCAAAGAGGGGCCACTAGCGGGACCCTACGAGCAGTACTTC. Translated, it gives CASSKEGPLAGPYEQYF.

The sample holds one count of this clone. This chain connects TRBV28 to TRBJ1-5, with TRBD1 as a possible D gene (5 bases). From germline, CDR1 is MDHEN and CDR2 SYDVKM. Trimming pared 6 bases from V and 1 base from J, leaving 13 bases between. This CDR3 comprises 15 residues. The CDR3 spells CASSAPKGSNQPQHF. The CDR3 bases are TGTGCCAGCAGCGCCCCCAAGGGGAGCAATCAGCCCCAGCATTTT.

The V gene is TRBV5-8, the J gene TRBJ1-1, with D possibly matching TRBD1 (5 bases). Looked up from germline, CDR1 is SGHTS and CDR2 is YDEGEE. The germline V and J ends were trimmed by 4 bases and 7 bases, with 14 bases remaining between them. The CDR3 has 13 residues. The CDR3, as DNA: TGTGCCAGCAGCCTGGGACGTTGGGATGAAGCTTTCTTT. It is translated as CASSLGRWDEAFF.

This clone was detected only once. V is TRBV19 and J is TRBJ1-1; D possibly corresponds to TRBD1 (6 bases). The CDR3 is made up of 17 amino acids. From germline, CDR1 is LNHDA and CDR2 SQIVND (reference sequence). DNA of the CDR3: TGTGTCACGGGGGCAGCTATACAGGGTAGGATGAACACTGAAGCTTTCTTT. Translated: CVTGAAIQGRMNTEAFF.

The chain joins TRBV5-4 to TRBJ1-1; TRBD1 is a possible D gene (5 bases). Trimming pared 4 bases from V and 1 base from J, leaving 11 bases between. CDR3 length: 14 amino acids. The V gene's germline CDR1 is SGHNT and CDR2 YYREEE (reference sequence). CDR3 residues: CASSPPQGNTEAFF. The CDR3 coding sequence is TGTGCCAGCAGCCCTCCTCAGGGGAACACTGAAGCTTTCTTT.

The chain has TRBV7-2 and TRBJ2-1, with 7 bases aligning to TRBD2. V gave up 5 bases and J gave up 3 bases; unmatched junction bases: 13. Per germline, CDR1 SGHTA and CDR2 FQGNSA. This CDR3 is built from 17 residues. The CDR3 DNA reads as TGTGCCAGCAGCGGGGGAGGCGGGAGACAGTTCTACAATGAGCAGTTCTTC. Its translation is CASSGGGGRQFYNEQFF.

The chain employs TRBV7-2 and TRBJ2-1; D is undetermined. CDR3 length: 15 amino acids. Trimming cost V 0 bases and J 0 bases, with 6 bases left between them. The germline V gene has CDR1 SGHTA and CDR2 FQGNSA. CDR3 in amino acids: CASSLAASSYNEQFF. The CDR3 nucleotides are TGTGCCAGCAGCTTAGCTGCGAGCTCCTACAATGAGCAGTTCTTC. The full variable domain, rest sourced from reference TRBV7-2 and TRBJ2-1, is GAGVSQSPSNKVTEKGKDVELRCDPISGHTALYWYRQSLGQGLEFLIYFQGNSAPDKSGLPSDRFSAERTGGSVSTLTIQRTQQEDSAVYLCASSLAASSYNEQFFGPGTRLTVL.

The chain has TRBV28 and TRBJ1-2; the D gene is possibly TRBD1 (5 bases). V was trimmed by 6 bases and J by 5 bases, leaving 19 bases between them. Per the germline V gene, CDR1 is MDHEN and CDR2 is SYDVKM. This CDR3 comprises 15 residues. CDR3 sequence: CASRGRGSGGYGYTF. The CDR3 nucleotides are TGTGCCAGCAGGGGACGGGGATCCGGGGGGTATGGCTACACCTTC.

The chain has TRBV4-1 and TRBJ2-2; D unclear. Looked up from germline, CDR1 is MGHRA and CDR2 is YSYEKL. V was shortened by 0 bases and J by 3 bases, with 8 bases between the two germline ends. CDR3 length: 15 amino acids. The CDR3 DNA is TGCGCCAGCAGCCAAGATCCCACTTACACCGGGGAGCTGTTTTTT. The encoded protein is CASSQDPTYTGELFF.

CDR3 amino acids: CASKGTGGHEQYF. For the CDR3, the DNA is TGTGCCAGTAAAGGGACAGGGGGCCACGAGCAGTACTTC. The gene calls are TRBV19 and TRBJ2-7; 12 bases fit TRBD1. The CDR3 has 13 residues. CDR1 and CDR2 (germline): LNHDA, SQIVND (reference sequence). V gave up 7 bases and J gave up 5 bases; unmatched junction bases: 3.

The V gene is TRBV7-2, the J gene TRBJ2-7, with no clear D. Per germline, CDR1 SGHTA and CDR2 FQGNSA. The CDR3 is 15 amino acids. The V end was cut by 1 base, the J end by 6 bases, with 16 bases between. CDR3 sequence: CASSLDGAYSAEQYF. The CDR3 DNA reads as TGTGCCAGCAGCTTAGACGGTGCGTACTCCGCCGAGCAGTACTTC.

This rearrangement joins TRBV11-2 to TRBJ2-1; D uncertain. The CDR3 runs to 14 residues. V was trimmed by 1 base and J by 2 bases, leaving 6 bases between them. In germline, CDR1 is SGHAT, CDR2 FQNNGV. The CDR3: CASSLVLAYNEQFF. In nucleotides, the CDR3 is TGTGCCAGCAGCTTAGTCTTGGCCTACAATGAGCAGTTCTTC.

The chain couples TRBV27 to TRBJ1-1, with a tentative D call TRBD1 (5 bases). V shed 7 bases and J shed 3 bases, with 12 bases lying between them. Germline CDR1 reads MNHEY; CDR2 reads SMNVEV (reference sequence). CDR3 length: 13 residues. The CDR3 DNA is TGTGCCAGCAATTCCCGAGGGGACACTGAAGCTTTCTTT. Translated: CASNSRGDTEAFF.

The V and J genes are TRBV5-1 and TRBJ2-1; 8 bases agree with TRBD1. The CDR3 covers 14 residues. V shed 6 bases, J shed 8 bases, and the junction held 10 bases outside the gene matches. Germline assignment: CDR1 SGHRS and CDR2 YFSETQ. The CDR3 DNA reads as TGCGCCAGCAAGGGGGGACAGGCAATTGATGAGCAGTTCTTC. Residues: CASKGGQAIDEQFF.

This sequence joins TRBV7-6 and TRBJ1-4; 9 positions agree with TRBD1. V was pared by 5 bases and J by 7 bases, with 11 bases of the junction left unmatched. Germline V lookup: CDR1 SGHVS, CDR2 FNYEAQ. The CDR3 length is 16 residues. The DNA for the CDR3 is TGTGCCAGCAGCAAACAGGGGGCATATAGGAGTGAAAAACTGTTTTTT. It translates to CASSKQGAYRSEKLFF.